This T cell receptor beta chain was obtained from a study of blood T cell repertoires in COVID-19. Study context: Sources were T cells, B-cell-depleted T cells, or PBMCs; the material itself was cDNA or gDNA.

As processed by the authors: Using reference gene primer amplification, nucleated cell counts were estimated. Some clones are missing from TCRdb's copy, which holds only in-frame ones; the method was immunoSEQ multiplex PCR. The V and J calls and clone size are taken from that table; D and trimming were inferred from the DNA. The top ten clones hold 25% to 35% of a sample with about 140,000 clones, about 91% of them seen once. The receptor was isolated from a human donor in a cohort sampled during active COVID-19. The sequenced sample consisted of peripheral blood.

Here the CDR3 reads CSVEETGVYGYTF. CDR3 coding DNA: TGCAGCGTTGAAGAAACAGGGGTCTATGGCTACACCTTC. The J gene is TRBJ1-2, the V gene TRBV29-1; 7 nucleotides match TRBD1. This CDR3 is 13 amino acids long. V was clipped by 0 bases and J by 4 bases; unmatched bases: 2. Germline assignment: CDR1 SQVTM and CDR2 ANQGSEA.